What follows are 12 T cell receptor beta chains derived from one specimen sequenced in a study of somatic mutations in cytotoxic T cells in rheumatoid arthritis. TCRdb keeps only in-frame clones here, not all; method: immunoSEQ multiplex PCR. The sample consists of roughly 20,000 clones, 86% of them appearing once. Specimen: CD8+ T cells sorted from blood. The receptors derive from a man between 40 and 49 years old in good health.

This clone came up a few times. The J gene is TRBJ1-1, the V gene TRBV7-9; D is undetermined. This CDR3 region has 12 residues. Germline V CDR1 and CDR2: SEHNR, FQNEAQ (reference sequence). Trimming cost V 2 bases and J 5 bases, with 6 bases left between them. This CDR3 is CASSLLRTEAFF. The DNA of the CDR3 is TGTGCCAGCAGCTTATTAAGGACTGAAGCTTTCTTT.

The rearrangement uses TRBV7-9 and TRBJ2-7, with 7 bases that match TRBD1. From germline, CDR1 is SEHNR and CDR2 FQNEAQ (reference sequence). There are 14 residues in the CDR3. After removal of 5 bases from V and 6 bases from J, the junction contained 10 bases not matched to a gene. The CDR3 DNA is TGTGCCAGCAGCCCCCCGACAGGGTCGGGCGAGCAGTACTTC. Translated, it gives CASSPPTGSGEQYF.

The chain employs TRBV9 and TRBJ2-7; TRBD1 matches at 9 bases. V lost 3 bases and J lost 3; bases outside the gene matches: 4. Germline lookup yields CDR1 SGDLS and CDR2 YYNGEE. The CDR3 spans 14 residues. The CDR3, as DNA: TGTGCCAGCAGCGCGACAGGGGGGGGCTACGAGCAGTACTTC. Encoded protein: CASSATGGGYEQYF.

V and J are TRBV6-1 and TRBJ2-3, with D uncertain. The CDR3 runs to 16 residues. From germline, CDR1 is MNHNS and CDR2 SASEGT. V shed 2 bases and J shed 1 base, with 13 bases lying between them. Written as DNA, the CDR3 is TGTGCCAGCAGTGAAATCCGGGCGTGGGGCACAGATACGCAGTATTTT. Protein sequence: CASSEIRAWGTDTQYF.

J is TRBJ2-1 and V is TRBV29-1, with 9 bases identical to TRBD2. This CDR3 has 13 residues. Unmatched junction bases numbered 7, after V lost 4 bases and J lost 9 bases. Germline CDR1 SQVTM, CDR2 ANQGSEA. CDR3 in amino acids: CSVVGTSYGEQFF. The CDR3 nucleotides are TGCAGCGTTGTCGGGACTAGCTACGGTGAGCAGTTCTTC.

About this clone itself: The same CDR3 arises from other DNA sequences in this sample as well. The rearrangement links TRBV27 to TRBJ2-1; TRBD2 agrees at 11 bases. V gave up 5 bases and J gave up 4 bases; unmatched junction bases: 4. Germline CDR1 is MNHEY and CDR2 is SMNVEV (reference sequence). The CDR3 totals 15 residues. The CDR3 coding sequence is TGTGCCAGCAGTCCAGGGACTAGCGGATACAATGAGCAGTTCTTC. As protein: CASSPGTSGYNEQFF.

The V call is TRBV5-6, the J call TRBJ2-1, with no clear D. V shed 0 bases and J shed 4 bases, with 8 bases lying between them. The V gene's germline CDR1 is SGHDT and CDR2 YYEEEE. CDR3 size: 14 residues. CDR3 DNA sequence: TGTGCCAGCAGCTTGGCCGTGGAATACAATGAGCAGTTCTTC. Translating it yields CASSLAVEYNEQFF.

The chain joins TRBV9 to TRBJ2-6; TRBD1 matches at 9 bases. Trimming cost V 3 bases and J 5 bases; bases outside gene matches: 12. The germline V gene has CDR1 SGDLS and CDR2 YYNGEE. The CDR3 length is 18 residues. CDR3 coding DNA: TGTGCCAGCAGCGCCCCGGGACAGGGACTACCATGGGCCAACGTCCTGACTTTC. This encodes CASSAPGQGLPWANVLTF.

The DNA of the CDR3 is TGTGCCAGTAGTTTGACTAGCGAATCCTACGAGCAGTACTTC. It translates to CASSLTSESYEQYF. The chain has TRBV19 and TRBJ2-7, with 8 nucleotides matching TRBD2. Losses at the gene ends were 5 bases for V and 1 base for J; bases not matched to a gene: 4. Germline CDR1 and CDR2: LNHDA and SQIVND (reference sequence). CDR3 size: 14 residues.

This clone was detected once. V gene TRBV28 combines with J gene TRBJ2-1, with 9 bases aligning to TRBD1. The CDR3 runs 16 residues. The germline V gene encodes CDR1 MDHEN and CDR2 SYDVKM. Losses at the gene ends were 3 bases for V and 7 bases for J; bases not matched to a gene: 10. For the CDR3, the DNA is TGTGCCAGCAGTTTTGGCCGGGACAGGGAGGTTAATGAGCAGTTCTTC. Amino acids: CASSFGRDREVNEQFF.

CDR3 loop: CASSPRQGPPYEQYF. The CDR3 bases are TGTGCCAGCAGTCCAAGACAGGGGCCACCCTACGAGCAGTACTTC. The V and J genes are TRBV28 and TRBJ2-7; 8 bases agree with TRBD1. With V trimmed by 5 bases and J by 2 bases, 8 bases remained unmatched. Germline CDR1 MDHEN, CDR2 SYDVKM. The CDR3 contains 15 residues.

The rearrangement links TRBV7-8 to TRBJ2-7; D is perhaps TRBD2 (5 bases). Germline CDR1 reads SGHVS; CDR2 reads FQNEAQ. This CDR3 is 14 amino acids long. V lost 7 bases and J lost 2, with 15 bases in between. In nucleotides, the CDR3 is TGTGCCAGCACCACTAGAACTATTACCTACGAGCAGTACTTC. It specifies CASTTRTITYEQYF.